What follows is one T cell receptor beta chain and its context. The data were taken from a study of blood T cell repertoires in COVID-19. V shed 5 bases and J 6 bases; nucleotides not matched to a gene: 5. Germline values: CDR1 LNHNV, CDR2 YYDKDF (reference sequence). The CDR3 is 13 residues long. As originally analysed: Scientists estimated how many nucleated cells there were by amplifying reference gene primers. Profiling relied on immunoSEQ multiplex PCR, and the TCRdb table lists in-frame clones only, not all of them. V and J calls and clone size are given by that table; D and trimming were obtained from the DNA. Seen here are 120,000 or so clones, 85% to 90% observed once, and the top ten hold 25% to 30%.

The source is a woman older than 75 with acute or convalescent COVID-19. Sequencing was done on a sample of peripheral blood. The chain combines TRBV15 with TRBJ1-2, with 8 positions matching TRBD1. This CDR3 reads CATSVGQGDGYTF. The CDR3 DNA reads TGTGCCACCAGCGTCGGACAGGGCGATGGCTACACCTTC.